Below are 18 T cell receptor beta chains sequenced from a single sample in a study of blood T cell repertoires in COVID-19. The protocol was immunoSEQ multiplex PCR, while the TCRdb copy is restricted to in-frame clones and leaves out a portion. This sample yields about 15,000 clones, of which around 77% are seen a single time; around 15% belongs to the top ten. Sequencing input: peripheral blood. These receptors came from a human donor in a cohort sampled during active COVID-19.

The CDR3 spells CASKREDTQYF. The CDR3, as DNA: TGTGCCAGCAAGCGGGAAGATACGCAGTATTTT. The gene calls are TRBV27 and TRBJ2-3; 7 bases fit TRBD2. Germline V gene lookup returns CDR1 MNHEY and CDR2 SMNVEV (reference sequence). The J segment lost 5 bases and the V segment lost 7 bases, leaving 0 bases of the junction unmatched. CDR3 length equals 11 residues.

CDR3 bases: TGTGCCAGCAGTGAGTGGGGTTCTGCTTCGGGGATCAATCAGCCCCAGCATTTT. The encoded protein is CASSEWGSASGINQPQHF. The chain is built from TRBV2 and TRBJ1-5; D is unresolved. This CDR3 spans 18 amino acids. Between the trimmed V and J ends, which lost 3 bases and 3 bases, there was a span of 21 bases. Germline assignment: CDR1 SNHLY and CDR2 FYNNEI.

The CDR3 region is CAPVWQGIVYEQYF. The CDR3 bases are TGTGCCCCAGTATGGCAGGGAATAGTCTACGAGCAGTACTTC. The V and J genes are TRBV19 and TRBJ2-7; perhaps TRBD1 as D (5 bases). Trimming cost V 11 bases and J 3 bases, with 20 bases left between them. The CDR3 runs 14 residues. Germline V gene data show CDR1 as LNHDA and CDR2 as SQIVND (reference sequence).

This CDR3 is CASSIGAGQPQHF. In nucleotides, the CDR3 is TGTGCCAGTAGTATAGGGGCAGGTCAGCCCCAGCATTTT. The rearrangement uses TRBV19 and TRBJ1-5, with D unclear. The V gene lost 1 base and the J gene lost 6 bases, with 7 bases spanning the gap. The germline CDR1 and CDR2 sequences are LNHDA and SQIVND (reference sequence). The CDR3 loop spans 13 amino acids.

This chain links TRBV19 with TRBJ1-1, with a tentative D call TRBD1 (6 bases). This CDR3 spans 13 amino acids. The ends were cut back, 5 bases at V and 3 bases at J, with 10 bases in the middle. CDR1 is LNHDA, CDR2 SQIVND, per germline (reference sequence). Here the CDR3 reads CASSRNRDTEAFF. Here the CDR3 DNA reads TGTGCCAGTAGTCGTAACAGGGACACTGAAGCTTTCTTT.

The chain has TRBV27 and TRBJ1-6; D may be TRBD1 (5 bases). This CDR3 comprises 15 residues. Germline V gene lookup returns CDR1 MNHEY and CDR2 SMNVEV (reference sequence). Trimming removed 5 bases from V and 9 bases from J, with 17 bases in between. The CDR3 coding sequence is TGTGCCAGCAGTATTGGAGGGACCGGGAGTTCACCCCTCCACTTT. The encoded protein is CASSIGGTGSSPLHF.

This chain connects TRBV7-3 to TRBJ2-2; 8 bases map to TRBD2. The CDR3 has 15 residues. The junction had 6 bases not matched to a gene; V was cut back by 5 bases and J by 4 bases. CDR1 and CDR2 (germline): SGHTA, FQGTGA. The CDR3 reads CASSRGLVGTGELFF. DNA of the CDR3: TGTGCCAGCAGCCGGGGACTAGTAGGCACCGGGGAGCTGTTTTTT.

This chain links TRBV28 with TRBJ2-7; the D is unclear. The CDR3 sequence is 12 residues long. V was trimmed by 7 bases and J by 0 bases, leaving 7 bases between them. Germline loops: CDR1 MDHEN, CDR2 SYDVKM. CDR3 amino acids: CASTDNSYEQYF. The CDR3, as DNA: TGTGCCAGCACTGACAACTCCTACGAGCAGTACTTC.

The gene calls are TRBV7-8 and TRBJ1-2, with TRBD1 as a possible D gene (6 bases). The CDR3 totals 17 residues. Trimming stripped 5 bases from V and 4 bases from J, with 23 bases between. The germline V gene encodes CDR1 SGHVS and CDR2 FQNEAQ. CDR3 DNA sequence: TGTGCCAGCAGCCCGGGGGGGCAAGGGGGTTTCCTCTATGGCTACACCTTC. This sequence encodes CASSPGGQGGFLYGYTF. Variable domain in full (rest from reference TRBV7-8 and TRBJ1-2): GAGVSQSPRYKVAKRGQDVALRCDPISGHVSLFWYQQALGQGPEFLTYFQNEAQLDKSGLPSDRFFAERPEGSVSTLKIQRTQQEDSAVYLCASSPGGQGGFLYGYTFGSGTRLTVV.

The gene calls are TRBV27 and TRBJ2-3, with 7 positions matching TRBD1. V shed 4 bases, J shed 2 bases, and the junction held 6 bases outside the gene matches. Germline V CDR1 and CDR2: MNHEY, SMNVEV (reference sequence). The length of the CDR3 is 15 residues. The CDR3 DNA is TGTGCCAGCAGTTCATCCGGGACAGTCACAGATACGCAGTATTTT. Translation: CASSSSGTVTDTQYF.

Here the CDR3 reads CSVNRDGNRGEAFF. CDR3 coding DNA: TGCAGCGTTAACAGGGACGGTAATAGAGGTGAAGCTTTCTTT. The chain employs TRBV29-1 and TRBJ1-1; the D gene is possibly TRBD1 (6 bases). Trimming left V 5 bases short and J 7 bases short, with 20 bases between. Germline-derived CDR1 and CDR2 are SQVTM and ANQGSEA. The length of the CDR3 is 14 residues.

This sequence joins TRBV27 and TRBJ2-4; TRBD1 aligns across 7 bases. This CDR3 has 18 residues. Germline loops: CDR1 MNHEY, CDR2 SMNVEV (reference sequence). V trimming: 2 bases; J trimming: 0 bases; junction bases outside the gene matches: 10. CDR3 sequence reads: CASSLNRGQSIAKNIQYF. As DNA, the CDR3 is TGTGCCAGCAGTTTAAACCGGGGACAGTCAATAGCCAAAAACATTCAGTACTTC.

CDR3 in amino acids: CAWSVRGGDTGELFF. CDR3 coding DNA: TGTGCCTGGAGTGTCCGGGGGGGGGACACCGGGGAGCTGTTTTTT. The V and J genes are TRBV30 and TRBJ2-2; 8 bases fit TRBD2. With V trimmed by 0 bases and J by 3 bases, 3 bases remained unmatched. This CDR3 comprises 15 residues. Germline assignment: CDR1 GTSNPN and CDR2 SVGIG (reference sequence).

The V call is TRBV6-5, the J call TRBJ2-7; maybe TRBD2 (6 bases). CDR3 length: 13 residues. Germline CDR1 reads MNHEY; CDR2 reads SVGAGI. V was pared by 6 bases and J by 2 bases, with 11 bases between. CDR3 nucleotide sequence: TGTGCCAGCAGATGGGACTTTACCTACGAGCAGTACTTC. This translates into CASRWDFTYEQYF.

The chain links TRBV27 to TRBJ1-2, with TRBD1 matching over 9 bases. CDR1 MNHEY and CDR2 SMNVEV come from the germline V gene (reference sequence). V gave up 3 bases and J gave up 8 bases; unmatched junction bases: 4. The length of the CDR3 is 13 residues. The CDR3 DNA reads TGTGCCAGCAGTTTCCCAGGGACAGGGGGCTACACCTTC. It specifies CASSFPGTGGYTF.

Only one count was recorded for this clone. V is TRBV24-1 and J is TRBJ2-7; D might be TRBD1 (6 bases). CDR1 and CDR2 (germline): KGHDR, SFDVKD. V was shortened by 4 bases and J by 9 bases, with 24 bases between the two germline ends. The CDR3 consists of 16 residues. The CDR3 reads CATSDPTIWTDQGQYF. Here the CDR3 DNA reads TGTGCCACCAGTGACCCAACCATTTGGACAGACCAGGGGCAGTACTTC.

The rearrangement joins TRBV6-2 or TRBV6-3 to TRBJ2-7; D is unresolved. The germline gives CDR1 MNHEY, CDR2 SVGEGT. The CDR3 has 13 amino acids. V was pared by 0 bases and J by 4 bases, with 7 bases between. The CDR3 DNA is TGTGCCAGCAGTTACTCCCGAGTATACGAGCAGTACTTC. It yields the protein CASSYSRVYEQYF.

This clone is medium-sized. This chain joins TRBV4-2 and TRBJ1-5, with a tentative D call TRBD1 (5 bases). Germline CDR1 and CDR2: LGHNA and YNFKEQ. This CDR3 is 16 amino acids long. Trimming shortened V by 0 bases and J by 1 base, and 10 bases separated the two germline ends. CDR3 residues: CASSQEGAASNQPQHF. In DNA, the CDR3 is TGTGCCAGCAGCCAAGAAGGGGCAGCCAGCAATCAGCCCCAGCATTTT.